One sample yielded the 25 T cell receptor beta chains listed below, sequenced in a study of blood T cell repertoires in COVID-19. Measured with immunoSEQ multiplex PCR; TCRdb has only the in-frame clones, and not every one. The sample has around 96,000 clones, about 95% seen once. Sequencing was carried out using peripheral blood. The receptors were sampled from a human donor with active COVID-19. The donor label of this sample is uncertain.

The chain couples TRBV12-3 or TRBV12-4 to TRBJ2-7, with TRBD1 as a possible D gene (5 bases). V lost 5 bases, J lost 6 bases, and 14 bases lay in between. The CDR3 is 13 amino acids. The CDR3 DNA reads as TGTGCCAGCAGTCCTAGGGGTACGAGCGAGCAGTACTTC. Residues: CASSPRGTSEQYF.

V is TRBV10-3 and J is TRBJ2-7, with TRBD1 identical over 8 bases. CDR1 is ENHRY and CDR2 is SYGVKD in the germline V gene. V dropped 5 bases and J dropped 0; count of bases not matched to a gene: 6. The CDR3 loop spans 15 amino acids. The CDR3 DNA reads as TGTGCCATCAGTCGGGGACAGGATATCTCCTACGAGCAGTACTTC. It specifies CAISRGQDISYEQYF.

The chain has TRBV5-6 and TRBJ2-7; D is uncertain. The germline CDR1 and CDR2 sequences are SGHDT and YYEEEE. This CDR3 region has 14 residues. V gave up 2 bases and J gave up 0 bases, with 9 bases separating them. The CDR3 nucleotides are TGTGCCAGCAGCTTTGCGGCGAGCTCCTACGAGCAGTACTTC. Its translation: CASSFAASSYEQYF.

The sample holds a few counts of this clone. The genes are TRBV4-1 and TRBJ2-2; 9 nucleotides match TRBD2. V shed 0 bases, J shed 3 bases, and the junction held 5 bases outside the gene matches. Germline CDR1 reads MGHRA; CDR2 reads YSYEKL. This CDR3 contains 17 residues. Here the CDR3 reads CASSQDLLAGYTGELFF. The CDR3, as DNA: TGCGCCAGCAGCCAAGATTTACTAGCGGGCTACACCGGGGAGCTGTTTTTT.

The rearrangement links TRBV5-1 to TRBJ2-3, with TRBD1 as a possible D gene (5 bases). CDR1 is SGHRS, CDR2 YFSETQ, per germline. This CDR3 contains 13 residues. Between the trimmed V and J ends, which lost 6 bases and 5 bases, there was a span of 13 bases. The CDR3 DNA is TGCGCCAGCAAATCAGGGTCCCAAGATACGCAGTATTTT. It specifies CASKSGSQDTQYF. Drawing the rest from reference TRBV5-1 and TRBJ2-3, the complete variable domain is KAGVTQTPRYLIKTRGQQVTLSCSPISGHRSVSWYQQTPGQGLQFLFEYFSETQRNKGNFPGRFSGRQFSNSRSEMNVSTLELGDSALYLCASKSGSQDTQYFGPGTRLTVL.

The V and J genes are TRBV7-8 and TRBJ2-7, with a possible D match to TRBD2 (5 bases). Germline assignment: CDR1 SGHVS and CDR2 FQNEAQ. The CDR3 is made up of 14 amino acids. Trimming shortened V by 3 bases and J by 4 bases, and 13 bases separated the two germline ends. The CDR3 here is CASSFWGDSYEQYF. As DNA, the CDR3 is TGTGCCAGCAGCTTTTGGGGAGATTCTTACGAGCAGTACTTC. Full variable domain (outside the CDR3, taken from reference TRBV7-8 and TRBJ2-7): GAGVSQSPRYKVAKRGQDVALRCDPISGHVSLFWYQQALGQGPEFLTYFQNEAQLDKSGLPSDRFFAERPEGSVSTLKIQRTQQEDSAVYLCASSFWGDSYEQYFGPGTRLTVT.

The CDR3 DNA is TGTGCCAGCAGTTTAACACTAGCGGGTTCGGGGGAGCAGTTCTTC. Protein sequence: CASSLTLAGSGEQFF. The genes are TRBV27 and TRBJ2-1, with 9 bases aligning to TRBD2. V lost 2 bases and J lost 10; bases outside the gene matches: 9. The CDR3 runs to 15 residues. CDR1 MNHEY and CDR2 SMNVEV come from the germline V gene (reference sequence).

This chain connects TRBV7-9 to TRBJ2-1; 9 bases align to TRBD2. CDR3 length: 15 residues. V shed 4 bases, J shed 9 bases, and the junction held 10 bases outside the gene matches. Germline assignment: CDR1 SEHNR and CDR2 FQNEAQ (reference sequence). CDR3 protein: CASSSLAGEGGEQFF. In DNA, the CDR3 is TGTGCCAGCAGCTCGTTAGCGGGGGAGGGTGGTGAGCAGTTCTTC.

V and J are TRBV28 and TRBJ2-5, with 14 bases matching TRBD2. Per the germline V gene, CDR1 is MDHEN and CDR2 is SYDVKM. V lost 5 bases and J lost 7; bases outside the gene matches: 3. CDR3 length: 14 amino acids. The CDR3 region has the DNA TGTGCCAGCAGTCCCGGGACTAGCGGGGGGACCCAGTACTTC. Protein: CASSPGTSGGTQYF.

This clone has only a few counts. This rearrangement joins TRBV28 to TRBJ1-6, with D tentatively TRBD1 (5 bases). Trimming shortened V by 8 bases and J by 6 bases, and 17 bases separated the two germline ends. CDR1 and CDR2 from the germline V gene are MDHEN and SYDVKM. This CDR3 spans 15 amino acids. In DNA form, the CDR3 reads TGTGCCAGCCAGGAATGGGACTCTACTAATTCACCCCTCCACTTT. Translation: CASQEWDSTNSPLHF. The entire variable domain, with the rest obtained from reference TRBV28 and TRBJ1-6, is as follows: DVKVTQSSRYLVKRTGEKVFLECVQDMDHENMFWYRQDPGLGLRLIYFSYDVKMKEKGDIPEGYSVSREKKERFSLILESASTNQTSMYLCASQEWDSTNSPLHFGNGTRLTVT.

The chain carries TRBV7-9 and TRBJ1-1; D possibly corresponds to TRBD1 (5 bases). Germline assignment: CDR1 SEHNR and CDR2 FQNEAQ (reference sequence). This CDR3 has 17 residues. V lost 2 bases to trimming and J lost 1 base, with 17 bases between them. CDR3 residues: CASSLREVFRANTEAFF. The DNA of the CDR3 is TGTGCCAGCAGCTTACGGGAGGTCTTCAGGGCGAACACTGAAGCTTTCTTT.

The rearrangement links TRBV18 to TRBJ2-7; D is unclear. The CDR3 extends over 12 amino acids. Germline CDR1 is KGHSH and CDR2 is LQKENI. Trimming pared 3 bases from V and 7 bases from J, leaving 10 bases between. CDR3 in DNA: TGTGCCAGCTCACCGCAGGTGGAAGAGCAGTACTTC. Its protein product is CASSPQVEEQYF.

This chain joins TRBV19 and TRBJ2-7, with 8 bases fitting TRBD2. CDR3 length equals 19 residues. The V segment lost 5 bases and the J segment 0 bases; nucleotides outside the gene matches: 18. Per germline, CDR1 LNHDA and CDR2 SQIVND (reference sequence). The CDR3 region is CASSLAHSQLAELSYEQYF. CDR3 DNA: TGTGCCAGTAGTCTAGCACATTCCCAACTAGCGGAACTCTCCTACGAGCAGTACTTC.

V gene TRBV6-5 combines with J gene TRBJ1-2; 10 nucleotides line up with TRBD1. The ends lost 7 bases at V and 8 bases at J; junction bases unmatched: 13. The CDR3 is 15 residues long. Germline V gene lookup returns CDR1 MNHEY and CDR2 SVGAGI. The CDR3 coding sequence is TGTGCCAGCACCCCAACCCTCGGGACAGGGGTCGGCTACACCTTC. Protein sequence: CASTPTLGTGVGYTF.

The chain employs TRBV5-1 and TRBJ2-3; tentative D call: TRBD1 (5 bases). Germline V gene lookup returns CDR1 SGHRS and CDR2 YFSETQ. Trimming removed 3 bases from V and 0 bases from J, with 11 bases in between. This CDR3 is 15 amino acids long. As DNA, the CDR3 is TGCGCCAGCAGCTCCATAGGGGCTAGCACAGATACGCAGTATTTT. Its translation: CASSSIGASTDTQYF.

Only one count was recorded for this clone. The chain recombines TRBV4-1 with TRBJ1-2; D perhaps matches TRBD1 (6 bases). The CDR3 length is 16 residues. The germline V gene has CDR1 MGHRA and CDR2 YSYEKL. V gave up 0 bases and J gave up 14 bases, with 25 bases separating them. The CDR3 loop reads CASSQDQQGPLLRHTF. CDR3 coding DNA: TGCGCCAGCAGCCAAGATCAACAGGGCCCCCTCCTTAGACATACCTTC.

The V call is TRBV6-5, the J call TRBJ1-2; the D gene is possibly TRBD1 (5 bases). Trimming cost V 3 bases and J 7 bases, with 15 bases left between them. The CDR3 runs 14 residues. The germline V gene encodes CDR1 MNHEY and CDR2 SVGAGI. In DNA form, the CDR3 reads TGTGCCAGCAGTTATGCTGGGGCTCCGCCTGGCTACACCTTC. It specifies CASSYAGAPPGYTF.

The genes are TRBV5-5 and TRBJ1-6; D call uncertain. V was pared by 5 bases and J by 8 bases, with 20 bases between. CDR1 is SGHKS and CDR2 is YYEKEE in the germline V gene (reference sequence). The CDR3 is 16 amino acids. The CDR3 sequence: CASSTGLTGEYSPLHF. The CDR3 nucleotides read TGTGCCAGCAGTACCGGCCTCACCGGGGAGTATTCACCCCTCCACTTT.

J is TRBJ1-3 and V is TRBV12-3 or TRBV12-4; D remains ambiguous. The CDR3 sequence is 11 residues long. The CDR3 nucleotides read TGTGCGGGTGAGGCTGGAAACACCATATATTTT. Translating gives CAGEAGNTIYF.

The CDR3, as DNA: TGTGCCAGCAGCCCCTATACAGGGAAGGAAGGTGAAGCTTTCTTT. This sequence encodes CASSPYTGKEGEAFF. This sequence joins TRBV3-1 (or the pseudogene TRBV3-2) and TRBJ1-1, with D maybe TRBD1 (6 bases). The V gene lost 4 bases and the J gene lost 7 bases, with 19 bases spanning the gap. Germline V gene lookup returns CDR1 LGHDT and CDR2 YNNKEL (reference sequence). This CDR3 spans 15 amino acids.

The V call is TRBV7-9, the J call TRBJ2-7; D is unresolved. Germline V gene sequence: CDR1 SEHNR, CDR2 FQNEAQ (reference sequence). The CDR3 runs 12 residues. Trimming removed 5 bases from V and 5 bases from J, with 10 bases in between. CDR3 region: CASSLNVDEQYF. DNA of the CDR3: TGTGCCAGCAGCCTAAATGTGGACGAGCAGTACTTC. Full variable domain (rest looked up from reference TRBV7-9 and TRBJ2-7): DTGVSQNPRHKITKRGQNVTFRCDPISEHNRLYWYRQTLGQGPEFLTYFQNEAQLEKSRLLSDRFSAERPKGSFSTLEIQRTEQGDSAMYLCASSLNVDEQYFGPGTRLTVT.

This chain joins TRBV29-1 and TRBJ2-3; D not certain. Germline V gene sequence: CDR1 SQVTM, CDR2 ANQGSEA. The CDR3 extends over 12 amino acids. The V and J ends lost 5 bases and 2 bases respectively, with 8 bases between them. The CDR3 region is CSVTGSTDTQYF. In nucleotides, the CDR3 is TGCAGCGTTACGGGTTCCACAGATACGCAGTATTTT.

J is TRBJ2-5 and V is TRBV5-1, with 9 nucleotides matching TRBD2. Trimming cost V 3 bases and J 10 bases; bases outside gene matches: 13. The CDR3 is 15 residues long. CDR1 is SGHRS and CDR2 is YFSETQ in the germline V gene. The CDR3 spells CASSSGTSRRVDQYF. The CDR3 bases are TGCGCCAGCAGCTCCGGGACTAGCCGAAGGGTGGACCAGTACTTC.

This chain connects TRBV29-1 to TRBJ2-7; D is uncertain. CDR1 is SQVTM, CDR2 ANQGSEA, per germline. There are 11 residues in the CDR3. V was trimmed by 3 bases and J by 3 bases, leaving 6 bases between them. CDR3 region: CSVEASYEQYF. In DNA, the CDR3 is TGCAGCGTTGAGGCCAGCTACGAGCAGTACTTC.

The V call is TRBV6-5, the J call TRBJ1-1, with D possibly matching TRBD1 (6 bases). The CDR3 totals 15 residues. The germline V gene encodes CDR1 MNHEY and CDR2 SVGAGI. The V end lost 4 bases, the J end lost 1 base, and 13 bases lay between the germline ends. The CDR3 here is CASSLTGKGNTEAFF. The CDR3, as DNA: TGTGCCAGCAGTTTAACAGGGAAGGGGAACACTGAAGCTTTCTTT.